These T cell receptor beta chains were read from a single sample in a study. In TCRdb, the 5' RACE reads were re-called with MiXCR into one record per CDR3 protein. This table holds some 30,000 distinct CDR3 sequences, 25% to 30% found once. The sequencing sample was made of tumor-infiltrating Tregs sorted from the breast tumor. Receptors originate from a female donor with breast cancer. CDR3s include the opening cysteine and the closing phenylalanine or tryptophan. The D gene is left open where the match is weak. Clone size is shown for a subset of rows, as once, few, many or a class of expanded clone.

>many|TRBV6-1|-|TRBJ1-5
CASSEGWGSNQPQHF
TGTGCCAGCAGTGAAGGGTGGGGTAGCAATCAGCCCCAGCATTTT
>many|TRBV6-1|-|TRBJ1-1
CASSYTQGEAFF
TGTGCCAGCAGTTACACACAGGGTGAAGCTTTCTTT
>many|TRBV5-1|TRBD1|TRBJ2-1
CASSPGQLMGFEFF
TGCGCCAGCAGCCCGGGACAGCTAATGGGTTTCGAGTTCTTC
>-|TRBV5-5|-|TRBJ2-7
CASSNRGAYEQYF
TGTGCCAGCAGCAACCGCGGAGCCTACGAGCAGTACTTC
>-|TRBV7-9|-|TRBJ2-1
CASSPRVFSYNEQFF
TGTGCCAGCAGCCCTAGGGTTTTCTCCTACAATGAGCAGTTCTTC
>many|TRBV5-1|-|TRBJ1-1
CASSLTTATEAFF
TGCGCCAGCAGCTTGACGACAGCCACTGAAGCTTTCTTT
>once|TRBV19|-|TRBJ2-1
CASSIEGRLYNEQFF
TGTGCCAGTAGTATAGAGGGGCGGCTATACAATGAGCAGTTCTTC
>many|TRBV5-1|-|TRBJ1-1
CASSSGEFTEAFF
TGCGCCAGCAGCTCCGGAGAATTCACTGAAGCTTTCTTT
>-|TRBV3-1|-|TRBJ1-1
CASSQGPGNTEAFF
TGTGCCAGCAGCCAGGGACCGGGGAACACTGAAGCTTTCTTT
>few|TRBV12-3/TRBV12-4|-|TRBJ2-2
CASSLGTRELFF
TGTGCCAGCAGTTTAGGAACCAGGGAGCTGTTTTTT
>many|TRBV29-1|TRBD2|TRBJ2-1
CSGVAGSYNEQFF
TGCAGCGGAGTAGCGGGCTCTTACAATGAGCAGTTCTTC
>-|TRBV9|-|TRBJ2-2
CASSGGANTGELFF
TGTGCCAGCAGCGGAGGAGCGAACACCGGGGAGCTGTTTTTT
>few|TRBV5-1|-|TRBJ2-4
CASSLEHNLNIQYF
TGCGCCAGCAGCTTGGAACATAACTTAAACATTCAGTACTTC
>medium-sized|TRBV9|-|TRBJ1-2
CASSVGPSKGYGYTF
TGTGCCAGCAGCGTAGGGCCATCGAAGGGCTATGGCTACACCTTC
>-|TRBV6-6|TRBD1|TRBJ1-2
CASIYRGQPEDGYTF
TGTGCCAGCATTTACCGGGGACAGCCGGAGGATGGCTACACCTTC
>few|TRBV20-1|-|TRBJ2-2
CSAPSPQGPGELFF
TGCAGTGCTCCCAGTCCCCAGGGACCCGGGGAGCTGTTTTTT
>many|TRBV12-3/TRBV12-4|TRBD2|TRBJ2-1
CASSPGGWYEQFF
TGTGCCAGCAGTCCCGGGGGGTGGTATGAGCAGTTCTTC
>many|TRBV12-3/TRBV12-4|TRBD2|TRBJ2-7
CASSSGTSVIGEQYF
TGTGCCAGCAGTTCCGGGACTAGCGTGATAGGGGAGCAGTACTTC
>medium-sized|TRBV5-1|-|TRBJ2-7
CASSWQGDEQYF
TGCGCCAGCAGCTGGCAAGGGGACGAGCAGTACTTC
>many|TRBV5-1|TRBD2|TRBJ2-3
CASSPGGHTDTQYF
TGCGCCAGCAGCCCGGGGGGGCACACAGATACGCAGTATTTT
>medium-sized|TRBV5-1|-|TRBJ2-1
CASSLGSGYNEQFF
TGCGCCAGCAGCTTGGGTAGCGGATACAATGAGCAGTTCTTC
>few|TRBV15|TRBD1|TRBJ2-1
CATSRGGLDRDGEQFF
TGTGCCACCAGCAGAGGAGGTTTGGACAGGGATGGTGAGCAGTTCTTC
>many|TRBV29-1|-|TRBJ2-7
CSVRSTGVGAYEQYF
TGCAGCGTTCGATCGACGGGGGTCGGCGCCTACGAGCAGTACTTC
>many|TRBV6-1|TRBD2|TRBJ2-7
CASSAGGQIVEQYF
TGTGCCAGCAGTGCGGGGGGGCAGATAGTCGAGCAGTACTTC
>-|TRBV28|TRBD1|TRBJ2-1
CASSEVGQGRNEQSF
TGTGCCAGCAGTGAGGTGGGACAGGGTCGCAATGAGCAGTCCTTC
>-|TRBV20-1|-|TRBJ1-5
CSALRQTSQPQHF
TGCAGTGCTCTGCGACAGACAAGTCAGCCCCAGCATTTT
>many|TRBV6-1|-|TRBJ1-2
CASSETVGYGYTF
TGTGCCAGCAGTGAGACGGTAGGATATGGCTACACCTTC
>many|TRBV20-1|-|TRBJ2-1
CSARDPSMDNEQFF
TGCAGTGCTAGAGACCCCTCAATGGACAATGAGCAGTTCTTC
>-|TRBV6-5|TRBD1|TRBJ1-3
CASSLTGSGNTIYF
TGTGCCAGCAGCTTGACAGGGTCTGGAAACACCATATATTTT
>-|TRBV11-2|TRBD2|TRBJ2-7
CASRAGCTGYEQYF
TGTGCCAGCAGAGCGGGGTGCACCGGCTACGAGCAGTACTTC
>medium-sized|TRBV5-1|-|TRBJ2-7
CASSSSPSSYEQYF
TGCGCCAGCAGCTCAAGTCCAAGCTCCTACGAGCAGTACTTC
>many|TRBV5-5|-|TRBJ1-5
CASSFEGFGQPQHF
TGTGCCAGCAGCTTTGAGGGGTTTGGTCAGCCCCAGCATTTT
>many|TRBV5-5|-|TRBJ1-3
CASSLKGQSSGNTIYF
TGTGCCAGCAGCTTGAAAGGACAGAGCTCTGGAAACACCATATATTTT
>medium-sized|TRBV7-2|-|TRBJ1-5
CASRQNRDLNQPQHF
TGTGCCAGCAGACAAAACAGGGACCTCAATCAGCCCCAGCATTTT
>many|TRBV19|-|TRBJ2-7
CASSDPPTDYEQYF
TGTGCCAGTAGCGACCCCCCGACAGACTACGAGCAGTACTTC
>few|TRBV5-6|TRBD2|TRBJ2-1
CASTGLAGRNEQFF
TGTGCCTCCACCGGGCTAGCGGGAAGGAATGAGCAGTTCTTC
>many|TRBV6-1|TRBD2|TRBJ2-1
CASSGTSGNLLNEQFF
TGTGCCAGCAGTGGGACTAGCGGGAATCTGCTCAATGAGCAGTTCTTC
>-|TRBV3-1|-|TRBJ1-1
CASSQVIGEAFF
TGTGCCAGCAGCCAAGTAATTGGTGAAGCTTTCTTT
>once|TRBV6-5|-|TRBJ2-7
CASSSTRLSYEQCF
TGTGCCAGCAGTTCGACTAGACTTTCCTACGAGCAGTGCTTC
>many|TRBV7-2|TRBD2|TRBJ2-1
CASSPRTSGMYNEQFF
TGTGCCAGCAGCCCTCGGACTAGCGGGATGTACAATGAGCAGTTCTTC
>once|TRBV20-1|-|TRBJ2-7
CSVPRAGTPSYEQYF
TGCAGTGTCCCAAGGGCCGGGACTCCTTCCTACGAGCAGTACTTC
>-|TRBV2|-|TRBJ1-1
CASSVGGNTGAFF
TGTGCCAGCTCCGTTGGGGGGAACACTGGAGCTTTCTTT
>medium-sized|TRBV13|-|TRBJ2-1
CASSLKNEQFF
TGTGCCAGCAGCTTAAAGAATGAGCAGTTCTTC
>many|TRBV6-5|-|TRBJ1-1
CASRDFSRTWEPEAFF
TGTGCCAGCAGAGACTTTTCTCGGACATGGGAACCTGAAGCTTTCTTT
>medium-sized|TRBV6-5|-|TRBJ2-1
CATRRINEQFF
TGTGCCACCAGAAGGATTAATGAGCAGTTCTTC
>medium-sized|TRBV6-5|-|TRBJ1-6
CASSTRTIRIAPLHF
TGTGCCAGCAGTACAAGGACTATTAGGATTGCACCCCTCCACTTT
>-|TRBV7-6|-|TRBJ1-3
CASSLVPSGNTIYF
TGTGCCAGCAGCTTAGTTCCGAGTGGAAACACCATATATTTT
>many|TRBV12-3/TRBV12-4|-|TRBJ1-2
CASTPGGEGYTF
TGTGCCAGCACCCCGGGTGGAGAAGGCTACACCTTC
>-|TRBV4-2|TRBD2|TRBJ2-1
CASSQDRRGSGRTYNEQFF
TGTGCCAGCAGCCAAGATCGACGGGGAAGCGGGAGGACATACAATGAGCAGTTCTTC
>few|TRBV18|-|TRBJ2-1
CASSTYAGQQFF
TGTGCCAGCTCAACCTATGCGGGACAGCAGTTCTTC